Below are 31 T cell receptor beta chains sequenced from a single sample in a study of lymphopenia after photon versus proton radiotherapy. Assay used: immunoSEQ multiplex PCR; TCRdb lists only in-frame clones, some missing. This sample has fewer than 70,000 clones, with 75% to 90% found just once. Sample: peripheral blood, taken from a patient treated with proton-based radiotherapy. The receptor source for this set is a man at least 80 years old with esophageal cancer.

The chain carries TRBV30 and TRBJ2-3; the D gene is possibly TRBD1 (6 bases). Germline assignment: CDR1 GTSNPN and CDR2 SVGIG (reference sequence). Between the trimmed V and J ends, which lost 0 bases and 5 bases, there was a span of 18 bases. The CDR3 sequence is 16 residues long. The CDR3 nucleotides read TGTGCCTGGAGTGTAATGGGGCAGGGGTTGGAAGATACGCAGTATTTT. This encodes CAWSVMGQGLEDTQYF. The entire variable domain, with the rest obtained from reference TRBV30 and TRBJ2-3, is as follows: SQTIHQWPATLVQPVGSPLSLECTVEGTSNPNLYWYRQAAGRGLQLLFYSVGIGQISSEVPQNLSASRPQDRQFILSSKKLLLSDSGFYLCAWSVMGQGLEDTQYFGPGTRLTVL.

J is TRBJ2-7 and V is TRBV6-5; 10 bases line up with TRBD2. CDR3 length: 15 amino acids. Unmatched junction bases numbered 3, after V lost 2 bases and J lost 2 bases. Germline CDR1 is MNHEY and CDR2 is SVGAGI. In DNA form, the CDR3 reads TGTGCCAGCAGTTACGGAGCGGGAGGGCCCTACGAGCAGTACTTC. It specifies CASSYGAGGPYEQYF.

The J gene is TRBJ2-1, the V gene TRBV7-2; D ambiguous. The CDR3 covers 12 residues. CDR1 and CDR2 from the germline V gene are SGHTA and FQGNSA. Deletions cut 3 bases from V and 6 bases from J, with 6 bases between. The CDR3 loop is CASSFYGNEQFF. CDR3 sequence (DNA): TGTGCCAGCAGCTTTTACGGCAATGAGCAGTTCTTC.

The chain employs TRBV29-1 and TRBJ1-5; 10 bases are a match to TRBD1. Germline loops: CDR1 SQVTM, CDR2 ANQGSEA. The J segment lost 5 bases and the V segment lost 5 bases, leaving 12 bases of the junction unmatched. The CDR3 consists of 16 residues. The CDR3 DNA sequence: TGCAGCGTTCGTCCGGGACAGGGGCGTCCGCATCAGCCCCAGCATTTT. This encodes CSVRPGQGRPHQPQHF.

CDR3 sequence (DNA): TGTGCCTGGAGTGCCCTGACTAGAGCGGAGACCCAGTACTTC. It codes for CAWSALTRAETQYF. The V call is TRBV30, the J call TRBJ2-5, with TRBD2 as a possible D gene (6 bases). Between the trimmed V and J ends, which lost 1 base and 5 bases, there was a span of 14 bases. CDR1 and CDR2 (germline): GTSNPN, SVGIG (reference sequence). There are 14 residues in the CDR3.

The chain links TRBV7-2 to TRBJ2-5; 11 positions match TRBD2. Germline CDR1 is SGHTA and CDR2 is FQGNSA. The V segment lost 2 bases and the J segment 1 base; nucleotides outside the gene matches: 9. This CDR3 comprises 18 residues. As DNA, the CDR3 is TGTGCCAGCAGCTTATCCCGTACGACTAGCGGGACCCAAGAGACCCAGTACTTC. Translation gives CASSLSRTTSGTQETQYF.

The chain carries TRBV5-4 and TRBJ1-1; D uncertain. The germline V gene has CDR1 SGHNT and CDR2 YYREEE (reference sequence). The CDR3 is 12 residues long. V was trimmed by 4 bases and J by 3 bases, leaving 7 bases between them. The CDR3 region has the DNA TGTGCCAGCAGCCATCCGGACACTGAAGCTTTCTTT. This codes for CASSHPDTEAFF.

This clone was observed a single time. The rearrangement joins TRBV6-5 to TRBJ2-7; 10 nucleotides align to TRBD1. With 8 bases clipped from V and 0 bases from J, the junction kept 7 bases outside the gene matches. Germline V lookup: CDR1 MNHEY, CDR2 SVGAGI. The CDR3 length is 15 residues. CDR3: CASGQGDPSSYEQYF. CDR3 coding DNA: TGTGCCAGCGGACAGGGGGACCCCAGCTCCTACGAGCAGTACTTC.

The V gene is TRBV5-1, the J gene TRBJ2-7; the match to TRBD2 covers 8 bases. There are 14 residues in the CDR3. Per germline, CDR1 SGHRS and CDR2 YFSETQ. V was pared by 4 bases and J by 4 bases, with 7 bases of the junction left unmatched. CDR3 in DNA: TGCGCCAGCAGCACCCCGGGACTAGTTTACGAGCAGTACTTC. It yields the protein CASSTPGLVYEQYF.

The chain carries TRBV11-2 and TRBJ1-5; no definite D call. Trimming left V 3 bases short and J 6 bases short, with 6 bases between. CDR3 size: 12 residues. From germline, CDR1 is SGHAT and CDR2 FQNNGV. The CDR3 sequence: CASSFWIQPQHF. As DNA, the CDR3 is TGTGCCAGCAGCTTCTGGATTCAGCCCCAGCATTTT.

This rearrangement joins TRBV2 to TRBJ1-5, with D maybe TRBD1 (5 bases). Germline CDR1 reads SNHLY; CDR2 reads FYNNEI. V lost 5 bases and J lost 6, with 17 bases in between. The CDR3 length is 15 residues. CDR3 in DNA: TGTGCCAGCAGTTCGAATAGTGGGGGTGGTCAGCCCCAGCATTTT. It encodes CASSSNSGGGQPQHF.

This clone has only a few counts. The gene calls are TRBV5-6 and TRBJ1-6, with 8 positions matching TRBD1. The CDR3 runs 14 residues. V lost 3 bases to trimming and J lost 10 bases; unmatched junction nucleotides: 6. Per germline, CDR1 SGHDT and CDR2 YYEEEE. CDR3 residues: CASSSWTGMSPLHF. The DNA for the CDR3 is TGTGCCAGCAGCTCCTGGACAGGGATGTCACCCCTCCACTTT.

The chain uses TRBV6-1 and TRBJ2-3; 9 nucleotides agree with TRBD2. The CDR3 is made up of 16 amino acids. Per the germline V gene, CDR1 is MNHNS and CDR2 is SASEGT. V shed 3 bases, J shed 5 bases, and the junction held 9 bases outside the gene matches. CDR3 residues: CASSDGGPLAGDTQYF. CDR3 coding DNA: TGTGCCAGCAGTGATGGAGGGCCACTAGCGGGAGATACGCAGTATTTT.

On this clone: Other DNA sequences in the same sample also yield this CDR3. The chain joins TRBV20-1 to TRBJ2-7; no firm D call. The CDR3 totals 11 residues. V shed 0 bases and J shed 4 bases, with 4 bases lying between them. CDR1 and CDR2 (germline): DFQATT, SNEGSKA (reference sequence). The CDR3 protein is CSARDSYEQYF. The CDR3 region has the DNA TGCAGTGCTAGAGACAGTTACGAGCAGTACTTC.

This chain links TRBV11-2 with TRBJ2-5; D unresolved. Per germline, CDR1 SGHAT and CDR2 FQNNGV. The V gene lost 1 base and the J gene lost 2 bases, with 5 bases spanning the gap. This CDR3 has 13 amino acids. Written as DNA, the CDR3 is TGTGCCAGCAGCTTAGTGGGGCAAGAGACCCAGTACTTC. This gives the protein CASSLVGQETQYF.

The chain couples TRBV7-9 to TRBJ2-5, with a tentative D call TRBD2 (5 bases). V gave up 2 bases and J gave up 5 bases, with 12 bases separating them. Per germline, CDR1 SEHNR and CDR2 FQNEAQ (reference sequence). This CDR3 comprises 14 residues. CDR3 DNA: TGTGCCAGCAGCTTAATTCGGTCGGGGGAGACCCAGTACTTC. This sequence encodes CASSLIRSGETQYF.

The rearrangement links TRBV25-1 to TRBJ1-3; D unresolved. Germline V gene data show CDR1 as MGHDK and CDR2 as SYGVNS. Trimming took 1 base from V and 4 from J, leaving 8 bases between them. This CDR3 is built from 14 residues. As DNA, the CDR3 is TGTGCCAGCAGTGAATGGGGTGGAGGAAACACCATATATTTT. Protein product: CASSEWGGGNTIYF.

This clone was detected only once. CDR3 residues: CASSGGTRRTYEQYF. Written as DNA, the CDR3 is TGTGCCAGCAGCGGGGGGACTAGGCGAACCTACGAGCAGTACTTC. This rearrangement joins TRBV2 to TRBJ2-7, with 8 bases lining up with TRBD2. V lost 6 bases to trimming and J lost 2 bases; unmatched junction nucleotides: 9. Germline lookup yields CDR1 SNHLY and CDR2 FYNNEI. The CDR3 runs to 15 residues.

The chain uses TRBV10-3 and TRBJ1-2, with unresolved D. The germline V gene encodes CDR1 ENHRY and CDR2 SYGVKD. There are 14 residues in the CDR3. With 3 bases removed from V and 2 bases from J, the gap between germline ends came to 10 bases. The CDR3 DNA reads TGTGCCATCAGTGATGAACATTTCAACTATGGCTACACCTTC. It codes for CAISDEHFNYGYTF.

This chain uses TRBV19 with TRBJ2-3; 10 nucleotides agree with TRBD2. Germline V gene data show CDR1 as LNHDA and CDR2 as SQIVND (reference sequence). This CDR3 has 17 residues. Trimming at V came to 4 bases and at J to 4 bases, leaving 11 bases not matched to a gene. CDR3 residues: CASSTPYGLADSDTQYF. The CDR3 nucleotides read TGTGCCAGTAGTACCCCCTACGGACTAGCGGACTCAGATACGCAGTATTTT.

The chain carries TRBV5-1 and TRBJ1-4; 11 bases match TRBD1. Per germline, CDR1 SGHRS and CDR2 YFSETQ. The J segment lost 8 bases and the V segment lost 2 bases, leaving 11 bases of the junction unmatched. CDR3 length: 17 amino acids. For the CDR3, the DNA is TGCGCCAGCAGCTTCCGGCTAGGGACAGGGGGTGGCGAAAAACTGTTTTTT. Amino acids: CASSFRLGTGGGEKLFF.

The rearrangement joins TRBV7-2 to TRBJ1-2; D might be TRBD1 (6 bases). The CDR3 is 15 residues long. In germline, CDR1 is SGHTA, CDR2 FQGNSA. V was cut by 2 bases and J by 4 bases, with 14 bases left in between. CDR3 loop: CASSLSMDRFYGYTF. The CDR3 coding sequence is TGTGCCAGCAGCTTAAGCATGGACAGATTCTATGGCTACACCTTC.

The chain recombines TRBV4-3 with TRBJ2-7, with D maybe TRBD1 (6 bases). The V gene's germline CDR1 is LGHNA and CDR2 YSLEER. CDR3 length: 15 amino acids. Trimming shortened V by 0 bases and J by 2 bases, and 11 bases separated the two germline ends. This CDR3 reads CASSQDVGGTYEQYF. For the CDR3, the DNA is TGCGCCAGCAGCCAAGATGTAGGGGGTACCTACGAGCAGTACTTC.

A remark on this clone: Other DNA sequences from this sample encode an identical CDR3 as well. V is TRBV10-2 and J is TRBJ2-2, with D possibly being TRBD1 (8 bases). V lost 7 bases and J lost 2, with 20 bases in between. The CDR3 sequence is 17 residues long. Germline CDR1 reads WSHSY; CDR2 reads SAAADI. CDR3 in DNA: TGCGCCAGCAAGAGCGGGACAGGAGGGCCCAACACCGGGGAGCTGTTTTTT. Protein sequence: CASKSGTGGPNTGELFF.

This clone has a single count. For the CDR3, the DNA is TGTGCCAGCAGCGCCCTAGCTGACGCCTACGAGCAGTACTTC. Translating gives CASSALADAYEQYF. The V gene is TRBV9, the J gene TRBJ2-7; the D gene is possibly TRBD2 (5 bases). The germline CDR1 and CDR2 sequences are SGDLS and YYNGEE. The ends were cut back, 3 bases at V and 2 bases at J, with 12 bases in the middle. CDR3 size: 14 residues.

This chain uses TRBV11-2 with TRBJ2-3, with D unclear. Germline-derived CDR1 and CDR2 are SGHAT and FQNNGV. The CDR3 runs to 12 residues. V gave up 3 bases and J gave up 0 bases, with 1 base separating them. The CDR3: CASSFSTDTQYF. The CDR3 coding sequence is TGTGCCAGCAGCTTCAGCACAGATACGCAGTATTTT.

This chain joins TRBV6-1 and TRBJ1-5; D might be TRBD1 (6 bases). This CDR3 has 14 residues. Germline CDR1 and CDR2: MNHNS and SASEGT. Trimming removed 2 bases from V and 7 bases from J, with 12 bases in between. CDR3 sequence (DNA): TGTGCCAGCAGTGAAACAGGGTACTGGCAGCCCCAGCATTTT. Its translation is CASSETGYWQPQHF.

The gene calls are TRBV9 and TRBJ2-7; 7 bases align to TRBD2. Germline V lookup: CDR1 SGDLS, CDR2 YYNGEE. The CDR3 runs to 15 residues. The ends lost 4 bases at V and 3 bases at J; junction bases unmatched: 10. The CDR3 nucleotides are TGTGCCAGCAGCCCCCGGGGAGGGGCTTTCTACGAGCAGTACTTC. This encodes CASSPRGGAFYEQYF.

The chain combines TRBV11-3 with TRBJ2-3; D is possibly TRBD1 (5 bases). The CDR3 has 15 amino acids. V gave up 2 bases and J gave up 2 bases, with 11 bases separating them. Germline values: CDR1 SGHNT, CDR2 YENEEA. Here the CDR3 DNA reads TGTGCCAGCAGCTTACAGGGAAAGGTCACAGATACGCAGTATTTT. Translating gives CASSLQGKVTDTQYF.

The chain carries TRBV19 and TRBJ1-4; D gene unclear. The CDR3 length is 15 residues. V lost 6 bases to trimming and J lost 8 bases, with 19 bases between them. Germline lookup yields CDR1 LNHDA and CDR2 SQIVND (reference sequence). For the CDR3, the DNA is TGTGCCAGTAGCCGACTCCGGACCACACGGGAAAAACTGTTTTTT. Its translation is CASSRLRTTREKLFF.

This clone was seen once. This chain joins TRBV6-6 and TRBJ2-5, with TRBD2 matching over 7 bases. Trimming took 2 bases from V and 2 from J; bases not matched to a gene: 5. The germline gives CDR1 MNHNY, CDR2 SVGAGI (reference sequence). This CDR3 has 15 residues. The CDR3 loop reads CASSYGAGRQETQYF. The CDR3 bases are TGTGCCAGCAGTTACGGAGCGGGAAGACAAGAGACCCAGTACTTC.